This T cell receptor beta chain was recovered during a study of blood T cells in healthy people across ages. CDR1 SQVTM and CDR2 ANQGSEA come from the germline V gene. This CDR3 has 14 amino acids. V was trimmed by 3 bases and J by 1 base, leaving 11 bases between them. Through a sample-barcoded 5' primer and a J-beta primer mix, a second PCR was run for 7 to 11 cycles. Each of the cDNA molecules was tagged by a template-switch adaptor with 12 random nucleotides. TCRdb reanalysed the 5' RACE reads using MiXCR and keeps one entry per CDR3 protein. The sample records some 920,000 distinct CDR3 sequences, roughly 47% being singletons.

The V call is TRBV29-1, the J call TRBJ2-3; no clear D. The sequencing input was blood. The clonotype was recovered from an older woman in good health. For the CDR3, the DNA is TGCAGCGTTGAGAGAGATATAGGCACAGATACGCAGTATTTT. Encoded protein: CSVERDIGTDTQYF.